These T cell receptor beta chains were read from a single sample in a study of T-cell memory formation after mild COVID-19. TCRdb recomputed calls from the 5' RACE reads with MiXCR, one row per CDR3 protein. The data hold about 400,000 distinct CDR3 sequences, with over 13% observed a single time. The specimen was PBMCs or a T cell subset sorted from them (not recorded which). The receptors were gathered from a man aged 18 to 30 who had mild COVID-19 (a few samples of this study predate the infection). Cell type and time point are not known. Both conserved end residues are part of each CDR3. The D gene is left open where the match is weak. Some rows mark clone size as missing; the rest say once, few, many or name a class of expanded clone.

TRBJ2-5 . TRBV2 . CASAWLLPQYF TGTGCCAGCGCGTGGTTATTGCCCCAGTACTTC
TRBJ1-1 TRBD1 TRBV28 . CASRTGQDTEAFF TGTGCCAGCAGAACCGGACAGGACACTGAAGCTTTCTTT
TRBJ1-1 TRBD1 TRBV12-3/TRBV12-4 few CASRFGTGYTEAFF TGTGCCAGCAGGTTCGGGACAGGGTACACTGAAGCTTTCTTT
TRBJ2-2 . TRBV7-2 few CASSLSGAGGTGELFF TGTGCCAGCAGCTTATCAGGCGCAGGGGGGACCGGGGAGCTGTTTTTT
TRBJ2-1 . TRBV4-2 many CASSQGGDGDEQFF TGTGCCAGCAGCCAAGGAGGGGACGGCGATGAGCAGTTCTTC
TRBJ2-1 TRBD1 TRBV6-5 few CASSSGTGVGNEQFF TGTGCCAGCAGTTCCGGGACAGGGGTGGGGAATGAGCAGTTCTTC
TRBJ2-1 TRBD1 TRBV27 few CASSPHGTGKSNEQFF TGTGCCAGCAGTCCTCACGGGACAGGGAAAAGCAATGAGCAGTTCTTC
TRBJ2-3 TRBD2 TRBV19 few CASTPLAGRTDTQYF TGTGCCAGTACCCCACTAGCGGGGAGGACAGATACGCAGTATTTT
TRBJ2-3 . TRBV5-1 . CASSFDRPGTDTQYF TGCGCCAGCAGCTTTGACAGACCTGGCACAGATACGCAGTATTTT
TRBJ2-7 . TRBV4-1 . CASSQVRGGNYEQYF TGCGCCAGCAGCCAAGTACGGGGTGGAAACTACGAGCAGTACTTC
TRBJ2-2 TRBD1 TRBV6-6 . CASRTGTGTSNTGELFF TGTGCCAGCAGAACCGGGACAGGGACATCGAACACCGGGGAGCTGTTTTTT
TRBJ2-2 TRBD1 TRBV20-1 few CSAPGQGGTGELFF TGCAGTGCTCCGGGACAGGGAGGGACCGGGGAGCTGTTTTTT
TRBJ1-1 . TRBV6-6 many CASQWDYTEAFF TGTGCCAGCCAGTGGGATTACACTGAAGCTTTCTTT
TRBJ2-5 . TRBV7-9 few CASRSQAQLETQYF TGTGCCAGCAGGTCGCAGGCCCAACTAGAGACCCAGTACTTC
TRBJ1-1 . TRBV18 . CASSPNTLDRLNTEAFF TGTGCCAGCTCACCTAATACCCTAGACAGACTGAACACTGAAGCTTTCTTT
TRBJ1-1 . TRBV2 . CASSEWGEAFF TGTGCCAGCAGTGAATGGGGGGAAGCTTTCTTT
TRBJ1-4 . TRBV3-1 . CASSPGWAANEKLFF TGTGCCAGCAGCCCCGGGTGGGCGGCTAATGAAAAACTGTTTTTT
TRBJ1-2 TRBD1 TRBV5-4 . CASRQDGQGYGYTF TGTGCCAGCAGGCAAGACGGACAGGGTTATGGCTACACCTTC
TRBJ2-2 TRBD2 TRBV9 . CASSGGLAANTGELFF TGTGCCAGCAGCGGGGGACTAGCGGCGAACACCGGGGAGCTGTTTTTT
TRBJ1-1 TRBD1 TRBV6-1 . CASSEYRGRNTEAFF TGTGCCAGCAGTGAATACAGGGGACGGAACACTGAAGCTTTCTTT
TRBJ2-7 . TRBV7-2 many CASSTMGGRYEQYF TGTGCCAGCAGCACAATGGGGGGAAGATACGAGCAGTACTTC
TRBJ2-1 TRBD1 TRBV30 . CAWSARQGGNEQFF TGTGCCTGGAGTGCAAGACAGGGGGGCAATGAGCAGTTCTTC
TRBJ2-1 . TRBV7-9 . CASSSRVFSDQFF TGTGCCAGCAGCTCCCGGGTGTTTTCTGATCAGTTCTTC
TRBJ2-1 TRBD2 TRBV9 . CASSVELAGGYEQFF TGTGCCAGCAGCGTAGAACTGGCGGGGGGATATGAGCAGTTCTTC
TRBJ1-1 . TRBV5-1 many CASSFGGPNEAFF TGCGCCAGCAGCTTTGGGGGCCCCAATGAAGCTTTCTTT
TRBJ1-5 TRBD1 TRBV28 . CASSPLGQGANQPQHF TGTGCCAGCAGTCCCCTCGGACAGGGGGCGAATCAGCCCCAGCATTTT
TRBJ2-3 . TRBV10-3 few CAISEAQGRADTQYF TGTGCCATCAGTGAAGCCCAGGGGCGTGCAGATACGCAGTATTTT
TRBJ2-2 . TRBV7-3 . CASSDYTGELFF TGTGCCAGCAGCGACTACACCGGGGAGCTGTTTTTT
TRBJ2-2 . TRBV5-1 many CASLDPSANTGELFF TGCGCCAGCCTTGACCCTTCGGCGAACACCGGGGAGCTGTTTTTT
TRBJ1-1 . TRBV20-1 . CSAAEVDTEAFF TGCAGTGCTGCGGAAGTGGACACTGAAGCTTTCTTT
TRBJ1-4 . TRBV4-3 . CASSQDLGGENEKLFF TGCGCCAGCAGCCAAGATCTTGGGGGTGAGAATGAAAAACTGTTTTTT
TRBJ2-3 . TRBV24-1 few CATSDPRVGWDTQYF TGTGCCACCAGTGACCCCCGGGTAGGCTGGGATACGCAGTATTTT
TRBJ1-1 . TRBV4-3 . CDSSQDMGNTEAFF TGCGACAGCAGCCAAGACATGGGTAACACTGAAGCTTTCTTT
TRBJ1-6 . TRBV7-9 few CASSSTRFDSPLHF TGTGCCAGCAGCTCGACAAGGTTTGATTCACCCCTCCACTTT
TRBJ2-2 . TRBV7-2 few CASSVDAGLVGELFF TGTGCCAGCAGCGTCGATGCGGGGTTGGTCGGGGAGCTGTTTTTT
TRBJ2-1 TRBD1 TRBV12-3/TRBV12-4 few CASRLEQGSEQFF TGTGCCAGCAGGTTGGAACAGGGGAGCGAGCAGTTCTTC
TRBJ1-2 . TRBV7-2 few CASSSQAGLGYGYTF TGTGCCAGCAGCTCTCAGGCGGGCCTTGGGTATGGCTACACCTTC
TRBJ1-1 . TRBV29-1 . CSVPGMNTEAFF TGCAGCGTTCCGGGGATGAACACTGAAGCTTTCTTT
TRBJ2-7 . TRBV7-6 few CASSQTGSEQYF TGTGCCAGCAGCCAAACAGGTTCTGAGCAGTACTTC
TRBJ2-1 TRBD2 TRBV5-1 . CASSFGLAPNEQFF TGCGCCAGCAGCTTCGGACTAGCCCCCAATGAGCAGTTCTTC
TRBJ2-7 . TRBV12-3/TRBV12-4 . CASSLGRISYEQYF TGTGCCAGCAGTTTAGGCAGGATAAGCTACGAGCAGTACTTC
TRBJ1-2 . TRBV10-3 many CAISTGYGYTF TGTGCCATCTCGACAGGCTATGGCTACACCTTC
TRBJ2-1 TRBD2 TRBV29-1 . CSVSWPSGANEQFF TGCAGCGTTAGTTGGCCTAGCGGGGCCAATGAGCAGTTCTTC
TRBJ2-2 . TRBV4-3 many CASSQDLEFSGELFF TGCGCCAGCAGCCAAGATCTGGAGTTTTCCGGGGAGCTGTTTTTT
TRBJ2-3 TRBD2 TRBV5-1 once CASSARGLARGRTDTQYF TGCGCCAGCAGCGCGAGAGGACTAGCGAGGGGGAGGACAGATACGCAGTATTTT
TRBJ1-4 TRBD1 TRBV4-3 many CASSQEGPGQGNDEKLFF TGCGCCAGCAGCCAAGAAGGACCGGGACAGGGGAATGATGAAAAACTGTTTTTT
TRBJ1-1 . TRBV19 . CASSIGPMNTEAFF TGTGCCAGTAGTATCGGGCCCATGAACACTGAAGCTTTCTTT
TRBJ2-3 . TRBV12-3/TRBV12-4 few CASLFSTDTQYF TGTGCCAGCCTTTTCAGCACAGATACGCAGTATTTT
TRBJ2-3 . TRBV13 . CASSSLRGARADTQYF TGTGCCAGCAGCTCCCTACGGGGCGCCAGGGCAGATACGCAGTATTTT
TRBJ2-7 TRBD1 TRBV6-5 few CASSFGQGSFEQYF TGTGCCAGCAGTTTTGGACAGGGGTCTTTCGAGCAGTACTTC
TRBJ1-2 TRBD1 TRBV20-1 few CSARSSLTGVLGGYTF TGCAGTGCTAGATCTTCCTTAACAGGGGTGCTTGGGGGCTACACCTTC
TRBJ2-4 . TRBV5-1 . CASSLPDITSGDIQYF TGCGCCAGCAGCTTGCCGGACATCACCTCTGGGGACATTCAGTACTTC